The rows below give T cell receptor beta chains drawn from one sample of a study of cytomegalovirus exposure and HLA in healthy donors. Produced via immunoSEQ multiplex PCR; TCRdb's table is partial and in-frame only. The table shows around 180,000 clones, with about 90% occurring only once. Sequenced: PBMCs. The receptor source for this set is a girl under three years old in good health and CMV-seronegative. The conserved cysteine and the conserved F or W are not part of the CDR3 here. Each record gives: D gene, V gene, J gene, CDR3 protein. A D gene is named only where the DNA matches it firmly.

TRBD1,TRBV2,TRBJ2-3,ASIGDRAVDTQY
NA,TRBV5-1,TRBJ1-1,ASSFRSGTEAF
TRBD1,TRBV7-3,TRBJ1-2,ASSLGQGGNHGYT
NA,TRBV25-1,TRBJ1-2,ASSHRTDDGYT
NA,TRBV15,TRBJ2-6,ATSSYNSGANVLT
TRBD1,TRBV7-2,TRBJ1-3,ASSLDRGKGNTIY
NA,TRBV27,TRBJ2-7,ASSPAGDKDYEQY
TRBD1,TRBV4-2,TRBJ1-5,ASSQDQSTGFGKH
TRBD1,TRBV6-5,TRBJ1-3,ASRTGGGNTIY
NA,TRBV11-2,TRBJ2-3,ASSLLASTDTQY
TRBD2,TRBV27,TRBJ2-2,ASSLRPLTSGRAGTGELF
TRBD1,TRBV7-9,TRBJ2-1,ASSRFPGQGRYNEQF